What follows are 3 T cell receptor beta chains derived from one specimen sequenced in a study of CD8 T cells in ankylosing spondylitis. TCRdb processed the 5' RACE reads anew with MiXCR; each CDR3 protein has one entry. The sample holds around 130,000 distinct CDR3 sequences, around 9.7% seen once. The sequencing input was blood, either unsorted or a sorted T cell fraction (not recorded which). Receptors were obtained from a male donor with ankylosing spondylitis or in good health (not recorded which).

This clonotype was seen repeatedly, ten times or more. The chain links TRBV19 to TRBJ2-1; TRBD1 matches at 10 bases. With 9 bases clipped from V and 10 bases from J, the junction kept 15 bases outside the gene matches. The CDR3 extends over 15 amino acids. Germline CDR1 LNHDA, CDR2 SQIVND (reference sequence). This CDR3 is CASARSGQGIQEQFF. CDR3 in DNA: TGTGCCAGCGCCCGTTCGGGACAGGGGATCCAAGAGCAGTTCTTC. Together with reference TRBV19 and TRBJ2-1, the CDR3 gives the full variable domain: DGGITQSPKYLFRKEGQNVTLSCEQNLNHDAMYWYRQDPGQGLRLIYYSQIVNDFQKGDIAEGYSVSREKKESFPLTVTSAQKNPTAFYLCASARSGQGIQEQFFGPGTRLTVL.

This clonotype was seen many times. The chain couples TRBV6-5 to TRBJ2-7; a weak D match, TRBD1 (6 bases). Germline V gene data show CDR1 as MNHEY and CDR2 as SVGAGI. The V end was cut by 2 bases, the J end by 5 bases, with 10 bases between. This CDR3 has 13 amino acids. CDR3 amino acids: CASSYPQGNEQYF. Written as DNA, the CDR3 is TGTGCCAGCAGTTACCCACAGGGAAACGAGCAGTACTTC.

This clonotype was observed at least ten times. The chain couples TRBV7-2 to TRBJ2-2, with D possibly TRBD2 on 6 matching bases. Germline V gives CDR1 SGHTA, CDR2 FQGNSA. There are 16 residues in the CDR3. Trimming shortened V by 3 bases and J by 0 bases, and 11 bases separated the two germline ends. The DNA for the CDR3 is TGTGCCAGCAGCTTTCATGGCGGGACGAACACCGGGGAGCTGTTTTTT. This translates into CASSFHGGTNTGELFF.